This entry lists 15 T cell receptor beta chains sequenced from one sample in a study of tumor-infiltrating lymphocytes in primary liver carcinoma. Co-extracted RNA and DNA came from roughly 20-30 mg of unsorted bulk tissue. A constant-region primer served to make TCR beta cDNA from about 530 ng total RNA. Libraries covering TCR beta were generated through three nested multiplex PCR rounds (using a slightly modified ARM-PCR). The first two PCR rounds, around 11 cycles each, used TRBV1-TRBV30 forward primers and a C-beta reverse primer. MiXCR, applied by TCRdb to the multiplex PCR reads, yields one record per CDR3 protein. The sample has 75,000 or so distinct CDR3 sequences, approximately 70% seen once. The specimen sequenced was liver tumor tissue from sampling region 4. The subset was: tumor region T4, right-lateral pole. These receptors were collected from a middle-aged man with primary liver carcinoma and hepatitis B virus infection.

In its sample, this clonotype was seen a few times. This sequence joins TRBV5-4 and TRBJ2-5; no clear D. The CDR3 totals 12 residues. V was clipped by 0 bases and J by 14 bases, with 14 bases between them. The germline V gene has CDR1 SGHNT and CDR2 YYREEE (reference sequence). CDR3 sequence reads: CASSLDEAVKYF. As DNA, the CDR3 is TGTGCCAGCAGCTTGGACGAGGCCGTCAAATACTTC.

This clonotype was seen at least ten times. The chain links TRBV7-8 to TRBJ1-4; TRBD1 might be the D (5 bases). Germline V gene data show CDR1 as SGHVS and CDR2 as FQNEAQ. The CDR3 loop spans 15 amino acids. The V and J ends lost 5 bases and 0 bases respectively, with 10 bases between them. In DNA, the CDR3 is TGTGCCAGCAGCGCCACAGGATCAACTAATGAAAAACTGTTTTTT. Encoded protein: CASSATGSTNEKLFF. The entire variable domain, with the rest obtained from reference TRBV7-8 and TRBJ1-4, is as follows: GAGVSQSPRYKVAKRGQDVALRCDPISGHVSLFWYQQALGQGPEFLTYFQNEAQLDKSGLPSDRFFAERPEGSVSTLKIQRTQQEDSAVYLCASSATGSTNEKLFFGSGTQLSVL.

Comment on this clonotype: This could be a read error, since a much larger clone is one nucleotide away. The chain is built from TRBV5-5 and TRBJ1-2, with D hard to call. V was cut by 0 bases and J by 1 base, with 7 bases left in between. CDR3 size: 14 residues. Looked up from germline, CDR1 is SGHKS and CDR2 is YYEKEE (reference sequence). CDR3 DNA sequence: TGTGCCAGCAGCTTGGGACGGGTTAACTATGGCTACACCTTC. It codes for CASSLGRVNYGYTF.

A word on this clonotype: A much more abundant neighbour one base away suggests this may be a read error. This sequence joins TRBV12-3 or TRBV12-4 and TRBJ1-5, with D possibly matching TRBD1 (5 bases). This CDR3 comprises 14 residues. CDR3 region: CASSSGRENQPQRF. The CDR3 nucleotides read TGTGCCAGCAGTTCGGGCAGGGAAAATCAGCCCCAGCGTTTT.

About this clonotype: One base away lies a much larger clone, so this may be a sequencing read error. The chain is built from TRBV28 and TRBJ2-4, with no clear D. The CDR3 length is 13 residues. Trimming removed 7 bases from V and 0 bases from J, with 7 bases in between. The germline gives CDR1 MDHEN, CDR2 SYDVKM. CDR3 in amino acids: CASNLIAKNIQYF. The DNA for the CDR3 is TGTGCCAGCAATCTTATAGCCAAAAACATTCAGTACTTC. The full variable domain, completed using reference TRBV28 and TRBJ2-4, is DVKVTQSSRYLVKRTGEKVFLECVQDMDHENMFWYRQDPGLGLRLIYFSYDVKMKEKGDIPEGYSVSREKKERFSLILESASTNQTSMYLCASNLIAKNIQYFGAGTRLSVL.

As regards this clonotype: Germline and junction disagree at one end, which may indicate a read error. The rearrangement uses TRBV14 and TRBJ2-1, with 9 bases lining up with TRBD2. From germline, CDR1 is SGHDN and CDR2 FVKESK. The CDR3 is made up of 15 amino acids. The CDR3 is CSTSAVAGAYNGQFF. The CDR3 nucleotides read TGTTCCACCAGTGCCGTAGCGGGAGCCTACAATGGGCAGTTCTTC. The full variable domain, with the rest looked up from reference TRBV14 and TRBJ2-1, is EAGVTQFPSHSVIEKGQTVTLRCDPISGHDNLYWYRRVMGKEIKFLLHFVKESKQDESGMPNNRFLAERTGGTYSTLKVQPAELEDSGVYFCSTSAVAGAYNGQFFGPGTRLTVL.

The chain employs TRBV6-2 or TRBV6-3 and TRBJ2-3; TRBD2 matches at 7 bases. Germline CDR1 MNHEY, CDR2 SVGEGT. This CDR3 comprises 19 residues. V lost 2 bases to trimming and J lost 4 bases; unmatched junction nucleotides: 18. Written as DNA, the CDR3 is TGTGCCAGCAGTTACCAGTCATTTCATAGTGGGAGGGCCGCAGATACGCAGTATTTT. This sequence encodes CASSYQSFHSGRAADTQYF.

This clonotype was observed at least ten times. The CDR3 spells CASSFWDREAGELFF. CDR3 nucleotides: TGTGCCAGCAGTTTTTGGGACCGGGAAGCCGGGGAGCTGTTTTTT. This chain links TRBV28 with TRBJ2-2, with D perhaps TRBD1 or TRBD2 (5 bases each). The germline gives CDR1 MDHEN, CDR2 SYDVKM. Deletions cut 3 bases from V and 6 bases from J, with 14 bases between. CDR3 length equals 15 residues.

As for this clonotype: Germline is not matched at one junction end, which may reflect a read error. The CDR3 here is CASRKGFTYKQYF. CDR3 nucleotides: TGCGCCAGCAGGAAGGGGTTCACCTACAAGCAGTACTTC. The rearrangement joins TRBV5-1 to TRBJ2-7; tentatively, D is TRBD1 (5 bases). This CDR3 has 13 residues. Germline V gene sequence: CDR1 SGHRS, CDR2 YFSETQ. Full variable domain (rest looked up from reference TRBV5-1 and TRBJ2-7): KAGVTQTPRYLIKTRGQQVTLSCSPISGHRSVSWYQQTPGQGLQFLFEYFSETQRNKGNFPGRFSGRQFSNSRSEMNVSTLELGDSALYLCASRKGFTYKQYFGPGTRLTVT.

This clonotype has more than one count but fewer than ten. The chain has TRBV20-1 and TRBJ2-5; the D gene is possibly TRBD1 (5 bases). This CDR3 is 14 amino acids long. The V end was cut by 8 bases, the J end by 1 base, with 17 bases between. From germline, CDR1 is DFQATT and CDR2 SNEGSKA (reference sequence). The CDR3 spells CSPSLGQGQETQYF. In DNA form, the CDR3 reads TGCAGTCCAAGTTTAGGGCAGGGCCAAGAGACCCAGTACTTC.

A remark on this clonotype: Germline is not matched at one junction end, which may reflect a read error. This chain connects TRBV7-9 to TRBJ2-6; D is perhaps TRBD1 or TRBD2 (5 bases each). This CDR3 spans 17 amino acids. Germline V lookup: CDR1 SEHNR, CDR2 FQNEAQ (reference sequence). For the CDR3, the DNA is TGTGCCAACAGCTTAGACAGTTCTAGCTTTGGGGCCAACGTCCTGACTTTC. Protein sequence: CANSLDSSSFGANVLTF.

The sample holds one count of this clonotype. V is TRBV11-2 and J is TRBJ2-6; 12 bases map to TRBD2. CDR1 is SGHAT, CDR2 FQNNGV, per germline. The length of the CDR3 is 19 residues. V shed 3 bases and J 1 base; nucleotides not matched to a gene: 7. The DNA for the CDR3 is TGTGCCAGCAGCTTCCACATCGGACTAGCGGGGTCTGGGGCCAACGTCCTGACTTTC. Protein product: CASSFHIGLAGSGANVLTF.

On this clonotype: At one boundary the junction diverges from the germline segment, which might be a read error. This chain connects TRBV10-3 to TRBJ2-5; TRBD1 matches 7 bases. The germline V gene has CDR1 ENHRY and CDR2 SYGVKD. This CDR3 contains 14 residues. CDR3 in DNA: TGTGCCATCAGCCTAGGGGACGGACAGGAGACCCAGTATTTC. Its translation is CAISLGDGQETQYF.

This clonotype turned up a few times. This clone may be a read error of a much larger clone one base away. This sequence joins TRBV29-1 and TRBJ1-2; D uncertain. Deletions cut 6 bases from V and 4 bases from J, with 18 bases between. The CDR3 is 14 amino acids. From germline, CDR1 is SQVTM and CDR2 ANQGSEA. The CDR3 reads CSVGGEMPSYGYTF. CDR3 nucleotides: TGCAGCGTCGGTGGGGAAATGCCTAGCTATGGCTACACCTTC.

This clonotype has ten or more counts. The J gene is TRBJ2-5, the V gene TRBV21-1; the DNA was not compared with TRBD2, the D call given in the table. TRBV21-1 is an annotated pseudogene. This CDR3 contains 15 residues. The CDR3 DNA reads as TGTGCCAGCAGCAAAGGGGGCAGCGGGAGAGAGACCCAGTACTTC. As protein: CASSKGGSGRETQYF.